This TCR beta chain stems from a study of blood T cell repertoires in COVID-19. Study-level background: Material from acute and convalescent COVID-19 was sourced from the United States, Italy and Spain. T cells, B-cell-depleted T cells, or PBMCs provided the cDNA or gDNA that served as material.

The CDR3 extends over 17 amino acids. Germline assignment: CDR1 LGHNA and CDR2 YNFKEQ. Libraries were prepared by immunoSEQ multiplex PCR; TCRdb keeps only in-frame clonotypes and omits some of them. The sample carries around 450,000 clones, around 89% recorded once. Concerning this clone: The junction departs from the called germline gene at one end, perhaps through a read error.

This clonotype was sampled from a woman in her 30s with acute or convalescent COVID-19. This rearrangement joins TRBV4-2 to TRBJ2-5; D may be TRBD1 (6 bases). Source material: peripheral blood. The CDR3 spells CAGSQDRRVSGRETQYF. The CDR3 DNA sequence: TGTGCCGGCAGCCAAGACAGGCGGGTTTCGGGTCGAGAGACCCAGTACTTC.